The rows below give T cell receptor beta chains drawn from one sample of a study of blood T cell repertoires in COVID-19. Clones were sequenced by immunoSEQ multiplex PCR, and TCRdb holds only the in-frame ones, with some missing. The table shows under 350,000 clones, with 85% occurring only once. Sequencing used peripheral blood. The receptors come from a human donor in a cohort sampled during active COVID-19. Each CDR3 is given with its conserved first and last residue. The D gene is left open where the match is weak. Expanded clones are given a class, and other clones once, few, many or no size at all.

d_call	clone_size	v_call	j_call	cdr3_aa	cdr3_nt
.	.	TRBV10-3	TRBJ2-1	CAISESGKGDEQFF	TGTGCCATCAGTGAGTCTGGCAAAGGGGATGAGCAGTTCTTC
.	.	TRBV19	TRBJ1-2	CASSIVSGTNYGYTF	TGTGCCAGTAGTATAGTTTCCGGGACAAACTATGGCTACACCTTC
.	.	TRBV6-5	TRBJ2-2	CASRTGNTGELFF	TGTGCCAGCAGGACAGGGAACACCGGGGAGCTGTTTTTT
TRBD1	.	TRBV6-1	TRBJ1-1	CASSVGQGVMNTEAFF	TGTGCCAGCAGTGTGGGGCAGGGGGTAATGAACACTGAAGCTTTCTTT
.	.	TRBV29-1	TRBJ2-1	CSVQGSYNEQFF	TGCAGCGTGCAGGGTTCCTACAATGAGCAGTTCTTC
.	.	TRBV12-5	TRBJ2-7	CASGLEKSSYEQYF	TGTGCTAGTGGTTTGGAGAAGAGCTCCTACGAGCAGTACTTC
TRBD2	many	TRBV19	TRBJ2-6	CASSIPGLASGANVLTF	TGTGCCAGTAGTATTCCGGGACTAGCTTCCGGGGCCAACGTCCTGACTTTC
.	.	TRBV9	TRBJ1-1	CASSVAPGMTEAFF	TGTGCCAGCAGCGTAGCCCCGGGGATGACTGAAGCTTTCTTT
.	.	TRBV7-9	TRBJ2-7	CASSLGTGSYEQYF	TGTGCCAGCAGCTTAGGTACAGGGTCCTACGAGCAGTACTTC
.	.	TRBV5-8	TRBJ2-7	CASSFKQSYEQYF	TGTGCCAGCAGCTTTAAACAATCCTACGAGCAGTACTTC
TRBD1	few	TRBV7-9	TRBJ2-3	CASSLAPGQDTDTQYF	TGTGCCAGCAGCTTAGCCCCGGGACAGGACACAGATACGCAGTATTTT
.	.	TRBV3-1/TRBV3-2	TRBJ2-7	CASSQVPAAAYEQYF	TGTGCCAGCAGCCAGGTTCCGGCTGCGGCGTACGAGCAGTACTTC
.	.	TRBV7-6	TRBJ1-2	CASSLGPEGTNYGYTF	TGTGCCAGCAGCTTAGGTCCAGAGGGAACAAACTATGGCTACACCTTC
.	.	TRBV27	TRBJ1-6	CASSLGANSPLHF	TGTGCCAGCAGCCTAGGGGCAAATTCACCCCTCCACTTT
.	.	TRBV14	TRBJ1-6	CASSRRGGDVPNSPLHF	TGTGCCAGCAGCCGAAGGGGGGGGGACGTACCCAATTCACCCCTCCACTTT